One sample yielded the 28 T cell receptor beta chains listed below, sequenced in a study of CD4+ T cells in melanoma (dated by TCRdb to between 2020 and 2023). Libraries came from the immunoSEQ multiplex PCR assay. TCRdb took over this immuneACCESS table, retaining in-frame rearrangements with V and J assigned. Such tables are incomplete; in checked studies, under half of the missing clones stem from an unresolved V gene, and the remainder is unexplained. In all, the sample holds about 50,000 clones, and roughly nine tenths of those were seen once. Clones ranked in the top ten supply roughly 12% of the sample. The specimen was peripheral blood. The receptor set was obtained from a human donor with melanoma.

The chain joins TRBV5-1 to TRBJ1-1, with unresolved D. V was pared by 2 bases and J by 8 bases, with 10 bases between. The CDR3 sequence is 12 residues long. CDR1 SGHRS and CDR2 YFSETQ come from the germline V gene. The DNA for the CDR3 is TGCGCCAGCAGCTTAAGCGGGCAAGAAGCTTTCTTT. Its protein product is CASSLSGQEAFF.

The chain carries TRBV27 and TRBJ1-1; unclear D gene. CDR3 length: 12 residues. V lost 3 bases to trimming and J lost 1 base, with 3 bases between them. The germline V gene has CDR1 MNHEY and CDR2 SMNVEV (reference sequence). The CDR3 here is CASSFENTEAFF. DNA for the CDR3: TGTGCCAGCAGTTTCGAGAACACTGAAGCTTTCTTT.

The V gene is TRBV4-1, the J gene TRBJ1-2, with 7 bases lining up with TRBD1. Per germline, CDR1 MGHRA and CDR2 YSYEKL. J was trimmed by 5 bases and V by 4 bases; bases with no gene match: 13. The CDR3 loop spans 16 amino acids. The CDR3 DNA is TGCGCCAGCAGCCCACCTGACAGTAGGGGGCTGTATGGCTACACCTTC. As protein: CASSPPDSRGLYGYTF.

The chain is built from TRBV19 and TRBJ1-1; possibly TRBD1 for D (5 bases). Trimming shortened V by 5 bases and J by 8 bases, and 9 bases separated the two germline ends. The CDR3 runs 11 residues. Germline loops: CDR1 LNHDA, CDR2 SQIVND (reference sequence). The CDR3 region is CASSWNREAFF. The CDR3 nucleotides read TGTGCCAGTAGTTGGAACAGGGAAGCTTTCTTT. The full variable domain, with the rest looked up from reference TRBV19 and TRBJ1-1, is DGGITQSPKYLFRKEGQNVTLSCEQNLNHDAMYWYRQDPGQGLRLIYYSQIVNDFQKGDIAEGYSVSREKKESFPLTVTSAQKNPTAFYLCASSWNREAFFGQGTRLTVV.

V is TRBV19 and J is TRBJ2-7; D tentatively fits TRBD1 or TRBD2 (6 bases each). The germline gives CDR1 LNHDA, CDR2 SQIVND (reference sequence). Trimming left V 4 bases short and J 4 bases short, with 11 bases between. This CDR3 spans 13 amino acids. Written as DNA, the CDR3 is TGTGCCAGTAGTAGGGGGGCCCGTTACGAGCAGTACTTC. This codes for CASSRGARYEQYF. Full variable domain (rest looked up from reference TRBV19 and TRBJ2-7): DGGITQSPKYLFRKEGQNVTLSCEQNLNHDAMYWYRQDPGQGLRLIYYSQIVNDFQKGDIAEGYSVSREKKESFPLTVTSAQKNPTAFYLCASSRGARYEQYFGPGTRLTVT.

The chain employs TRBV6-1 and TRBJ1-1, with TRBD1 matching over 8 bases. The CDR3 length is 12 residues. The germline V gene has CDR1 MNHNS and CDR2 SASEGT. The J segment lost 12 bases and the V segment lost 3 bases, leaving 6 bases of the junction unmatched. CDR3 nucleotides: TGTGCCAGCAGTGACAACAGGGGGGCGCCTTTCTTT. Its protein is CASSDNRGAPFF.

The chain employs TRBV15 and TRBJ2-7; D unclear. The CDR3 is made up of 11 amino acids. V lost 8 bases and J lost 5, with 10 bases in between. The germline V gene has CDR1 LNHNV and CDR2 YYDKDF (reference sequence). The CDR3 coding sequence is TGTGCCACCCTAAAATCAGACGAGCAGTACTTC. It yields the protein CATLKSDEQYF.

CDR3 nucleotide sequence: TGTGCCAGCCGGACGTATACCCCACAGGGGGCAGGACAGCCCCAGCATTTT. Translation gives CASRTYTPQGAGQPQHF. The J gene is TRBJ1-5, the V gene TRBV19; TRBD1 agrees at 9 bases. CDR3 length: 17 residues. The V gene's germline CDR1 is LNHDA and CDR2 SQIVND (reference sequence). V shed 9 bases, J shed 7 bases, and the junction held 19 bases outside the gene matches.

The chain couples TRBV6-5 to TRBJ1-2; weak D call: TRBD1 (5 bases). The V end was cut by 6 bases, the J end by 8 bases, with 13 bases between. The CDR3 covers 12 residues. Germline V gene data show CDR1 as MNHEY and CDR2 as SVGAGI. Here the CDR3 reads CASRRWKGGYTF. In nucleotides, the CDR3 is TGTGCCAGCAGGAGGTGGAAGGGGGGCTACACCTTC.

The V gene is TRBV5-4, the J gene TRBJ2-5, with 7 bases that match TRBD1. With 0 bases clipped from V and 5 bases from J, the junction kept 4 bases outside the gene matches. The CDR3 consists of 14 residues. Germline loops: CDR1 SGHNT, CDR2 YYREEE (reference sequence). The CDR3 coding sequence is TGTGCCAGCAGCTTGGAAGGGGGCCTTGAGACCCAGTACTTC. Protein product: CASSLEGGLETQYF.

This sequence joins TRBV5-6 and TRBJ2-3; 7 nucleotides match TRBD2. The CDR3 has 17 amino acids. Germline CDR1 and CDR2: SGHDT and YYEEEE. Trimming removed 3 bases from V and 2 bases from J; junction bases left unmatched: 12. The CDR3 sequence: CASSWPAGAGVTDTQYF. The CDR3 DNA sequence: TGTGCCAGCAGCTGGCCCGCTGGGGCGGGGGTCACAGATACGCAGTATTTT.

This chain uses TRBV7-3 with TRBJ1-1; 9 bases are shared with TRBD1. This CDR3 region has 18 residues. The germline V gene encodes CDR1 SGHTA and CDR2 FQGTGA. V was pared by 5 bases and J by 5 bases, with 18 bases of the junction left unmatched. In DNA form, the CDR3 reads TGTGCCAGCAGCCAAAGATCCGGGACAGGGCCGGTAGGGACTGAAGCTTTCTTT. As protein: CASSQRSGTGPVGTEAFF. Using reference TRBV7-3 and TRBJ1-1 for the parts outside the CDR3, the full variable domain is GAGVSQTPSNKVTEKGKYVELRCDPISGHTALYWYRQSLGQGPEFLIYFQGTGAADDSGLPNDRFFAVRPEGSVSTLKIQRTERGDSAVYLCASSQRSGTGPVGTEAFFGQGTRLTVV.

The chain uses TRBV9 and TRBJ2-2; no definite D call. The germline V gene has CDR1 SGDLS and CDR2 YYNGEE. The V and J ends lost 4 bases and 0 bases respectively, with 16 bases between them. This CDR3 is 17 amino acids long. This chain's CDR3 is CASSPRLTGANTGELFF. CDR3 nucleotides: TGTGCCAGCAGCCCCCGACTGACGGGTGCGAACACCGGGGAGCTGTTTTTT. Complete variable domain (other parts from reference TRBV9 and TRBJ2-2): DSGVTQTPKHLITATGQRVTLRCSPRSGDLSVYWYQQSLDQGLQFLIQYYNGEERAKGNILERFSAQQFPDLHSELNLSSLELGDSALYFCASSPRLTGANTGELFFGEGSRLTVL.

In this sample, this clone turned up once. The CDR3 sequence: CASSSSRDEKLFF. The CDR3 nucleotides are TGTGCCAGCAGCTCGAGTCGCGATGAAAAACTGTTTTTT. The chain uses TRBV7-6 and TRBJ1-4; D is unresolved. Germline V gives CDR1 SGHVS, CDR2 FNYEAQ. The ends were cut back, 4 bases at V and 6 bases at J, with 9 bases in the middle. The CDR3 contains 13 residues.

The chain combines TRBV11-2 with TRBJ2-5; D gene ambiguous. Trimming removed 0 bases at V and 1 base at J, with 12 bases between. This CDR3 has 16 amino acids. Germline V gene lookup returns CDR1 SGHAT and CDR2 FQNNGV. CDR3 region: CASSLEGTILQETQYF. DNA of the CDR3: TGTGCCAGCAGCTTAGAGGGAACAATACTCCAAGAGACCCAGTACTTC. Together with reference TRBV11-2 and TRBJ2-5, the CDR3 gives the full variable domain: EAGVAQSPRYKIIEKRQSVAFWCNPISGHATLYWYQQILGQGPKLLIQFQNNGVVDDSQLPKDRFSAERLKGVDSTLKIQPAKLEDSAVYLCASSLEGTILQETQYFGPGTRLLVL.

The CDR3 DNA is TGTGCCAGCAGCCCCCAGGGGCTTGGCGGGGAGCTGTTTTTT. Its protein is CASSPQGLGGELFF. The rearrangement links TRBV11-3 to TRBJ2-2, with TRBD1 as a possible D gene (6 bases). Between the trimmed V and J ends, which lost 5 bases and 7 bases, there was a span of 14 bases. Germline assignment: CDR1 SGHNT and CDR2 YENEEA. The CDR3 is 14 amino acids.

On this clone itself: The junction shows a germline mismatch at one end, possibly a read error. The chain has TRBV27 and TRBJ1-6; 9 bases are shared with TRBD1. Germline CDR1 is MNHEY and CDR2 is SMNVEV (reference sequence). This CDR3 is built from 12 residues. In nucleotides, the CDR3 is TGTGCCAGCAGTACTCCGGGACAGGGAGTCTTATTT. Protein sequence: CASSTPGQGVLF.

This clone is categorized as medium-sized. Here the CDR3 reads CASSLWGQGVNEQYF. The DNA of the CDR3 is TGTGCCAGCAGCTTATGGGGACAGGGCGTCAACGAGCAGTACTTC. The chain combines TRBV9 with TRBJ2-7, with 9 bases matching TRBD1. Germline values: CDR1 SGDLS, CDR2 YYNGEE. J was trimmed by 5 bases and V by 4 bases; bases with no gene match: 10. The CDR3 totals 15 residues.

This rearrangement joins TRBV28 to TRBJ2-1; the match to TRBD2 covers 7 bases. The V segment lost 6 bases and the J segment 2 bases; nucleotides outside the gene matches: 7. Germline V gene data show CDR1 as MDHEN and CDR2 as SYDVKM. This CDR3 has 15 amino acids. The CDR3 here is CASSFKRGAYNEQFF. CDR3 bases: TGTGCCAGCAGCTTTAAGCGGGGAGCCTACAATGAGCAGTTCTTC.

In nucleotides, the CDR3 is TGTGCCAGCGGTTCGGGATTGGTTGGCGGAAACACCATATATTTT. Translation gives CASGSGLVGGNTIYF. V gene TRBV6-5 combines with J gene TRBJ1-3, with D uncertain. Germline CDR1 MNHEY, CDR2 SVGAGI. Deletions cut 8 bases from V and 4 bases from J, with 18 bases between. The CDR3 has 15 residues.

The genes are TRBV29-1 and TRBJ2-1; TRBD2 matches 7 bases. CDR1 is SQVTM, CDR2 ANQGSEA, per germline. The CDR3 spans 14 residues. J lost 9 bases, V lost 7 bases, and 15 bases had no gene match. In DNA form, the CDR3 reads TGCAGCGGGACACGAGTCCCGCCGGGGGGTGAGCAGTTCTTC. Its protein product is CSGTRVPPGGEQFF.

The chain uses TRBV11-2 and TRBJ2-3, with 10 bases identical to TRBD2. Germline CDR1 is SGHAT and CDR2 is FQNNGV. The CDR3 runs to 19 residues. After removal of 0 bases from V and 2 bases from J, the junction contained 11 bases not matched to a gene. The CDR3 loop is CASSLDSQLAGVHTDTQYF. In DNA form, the CDR3 reads TGTGCCAGCAGCTTAGATTCCCAGCTAGCGGGAGTTCACACAGATACGCAGTATTTT.

This clone was counted only a few times. V gene TRBV6-6 combines with J gene TRBJ1-1; unclear D gene. Germline V gives CDR1 MNHNY, CDR2 SVGAGI (reference sequence). The CDR3 is 13 amino acids. Trimming cost V 4 bases and J 10 bases, with 16 bases left between them. CDR3 bases: TGTGCCAGCAGTTCCGAACACCCCTGGTCAGCTTTCTTT. As protein: CASSSEHPWSAFF.

The rearrangement joins TRBV27 to TRBJ2-3; D might be TRBD1 or TRBD2, each matching 6 bases. CDR3 length: 13 residues. Per the germline V gene, CDR1 is MNHEY and CDR2 is SMNVEV (reference sequence). With 3 bases removed from V and 6 bases from J, the gap between germline ends came to 10 bases. CDR3 sequence: CASSLGAGDTQYF. As DNA, the CDR3 is TGTGCCAGCAGTTTGGGGGCGGGGGATACGCAGTATTTT.

The rearrangement links TRBV28 to TRBJ1-5; no clear D. V lost 5 bases and J 6 bases, leaving 11 bases between the germline ends. This CDR3 has 13 residues. Germline assignment: CDR1 MDHEN and CDR2 SYDVKM. CDR3 amino acids: CASSLERGQPQHF. In DNA, the CDR3 is TGTGCCAGCAGTCTGGAACGCGGTCAGCCCCAGCATTTT. Supplemented by reference TRBV28 and TRBJ1-5, the full variable domain reads DVKVTQSSRYLVKRTGEKVFLECVQDMDHENMFWYRQDPGLGLRLIYFSYDVKMKEKGDIPEGYSVSREKKERFSLILESASTNQTSMYLCASSLERGQPQHFGDGTRLSIL.

The chain couples TRBV2 to TRBJ2-7, with D perhaps TRBD1 (5 bases). The CDR3 has 14 residues. The V end lost 6 bases, the J end lost 0 bases, and 12 bases lay between the germline ends. From germline, CDR1 is SNHLY and CDR2 FYNNEI. This chain's CDR3 is CASSQETVSYEQYF. CDR3 coding DNA: TGTGCCAGCAGCCAAGAGACAGTCTCCTACGAGCAGTACTTC. The complete variable domain, with remaining parts taken from reference TRBV2 and TRBJ2-7, reads EPEVTQTPSHQVTQMGQEVILRCVPISNHLYFYWYRQILGQKVEFLVSFYNNEISEKSEIFDDQFSVERPDGSNFTLKIRSTKLEDSAMYFCASSQETVSYEQYFGPGTRLTVT.

This clone was seen a few times. This sequence joins TRBV2 and TRBJ2-2; tentative D call: TRBD2 (5 bases). Trimming took 11 bases from V and 6 from J, leaving 13 bases between them. The CDR3 covers 12 residues. Germline loops: CDR1 SNHLY, CDR2 FYNNEI. This CDR3 reads CAEGRWAGELFF. The CDR3 DNA reads as TGTGCCGAGGGAAGGTGGGCCGGGGAGCTGTTTTTT.

This rearrangement joins TRBV6-5 to TRBJ2-7; 9 bases agree with TRBD2. The CDR3 is 15 residues long. The V segment lost 0 bases and the J segment 2 bases; nucleotides outside the gene matches: 2. CDR1 is MNHEY, CDR2 SVGAGI, per germline. The CDR3 DNA is TGTGCCAGCAGTTACTCTCTAGCGGGGCCCTACGAGCAGTACTTC. Translated, it gives CASSYSLAGPYEQYF.